What follows are 22 T cell receptor beta chains derived from one specimen sequenced in a study of blood T cells in healthy people across ages. Primers used in a second PCR of roughly 6 to 12 cycles were a sample-barcoded 5' primer and a J-beta primer mix. TCRdb reprocessed the 5' RACE reads via MiXCR and lists one record per CDR3 protein. The table lists about 1 million distinct CDR3 sequences, 40% to 50% of them singletons. Sequencing used blood. These receptor sequences come from a woman aged 60-75 years in good health.

The gene calls are TRBV5-1 and TRBJ2-3; D is unresolved. The V end lost 5 bases, the J end lost 1 base, and 11 bases lay between the germline ends. Germline values: CDR1 SGHRS, CDR2 YFSETQ. The CDR3 is 14 amino acids. The CDR3 nucleotides are TGCGCCAGCAGTCCCCCCGCGGGCACAGATACGCAGTATTTT. Encoded protein: CASSPPAGTDTQYF.

V and J are TRBV27 and TRBJ1-2, with 9 bases lining up with TRBD1. V dropped 6 bases and J dropped 7; count of bases not matched to a gene: 9. The CDR3 is 14 residues long. Germline V CDR1 and CDR2: MNHEY, SMNVEV (reference sequence). Written as DNA, the CDR3 is TGTGCCAGCAGAGAACACAGGGGGCTATTTGGCTACACCTTC. This sequence encodes CASREHRGLFGYTF.

This clonotype turned up a few times. The V call is TRBV28, the J call TRBJ2-1; TRBD2 matches at 7 bases. Trimming took 7 bases from V and 8 from J; bases not matched to a gene: 14. The CDR3 has 15 residues. Germline V gives CDR1 MDHEN, CDR2 SYDVKM. The CDR3 nucleotides are TGTGCCAGCAACCTTGGGCAGGGAGGGTACGATGAGCAGTTCTTC. Protein: CASNLGQGGYDEQFF.

The J gene is TRBJ2-1, the V gene TRBV10-3, with 9 nucleotides matching TRBD2. This CDR3 contains 17 residues. V lost 4 bases and J lost 6; bases outside the gene matches: 13. Germline values: CDR1 ENHRY, CDR2 SYGVKD. CDR3 sequence: CAISGVGASGTVNEQFF. The DNA of the CDR3 is TGTGCCATCAGTGGGGTGGGCGCTAGCGGGACTGTCAATGAGCAGTTCTTC.

The rearrangement uses TRBV6-5 and TRBJ2-5, with TRBD2 matching 7 bases. Germline V gene sequence: CDR1 MNHEY, CDR2 SVGAGI. Trimming at V came to 4 bases and at J to 11 bases, leaving 22 bases not matched to a gene. This CDR3 contains 17 residues. In DNA form, the CDR3 reads TGTGCCAGCAGTTCGCGGGGGAGAGCGGCGGAGGACAATGAGCAGTACTTC. Translated: CASSSRGRAAEDNEQYF.

This sequence joins TRBV14 and TRBJ2-1, with a possible D match to TRBD2 (6 bases). CDR1 SGHDN and CDR2 FVKESK come from the germline V gene. This CDR3 has 12 residues. Trimming took 4 bases from V and 10 from J, leaving 11 bases between them. The DNA of the CDR3 is TGTGCCAGCAGCCCCCTAGGACTAGAGCAGTTCTTC. Amino acids: CASSPLGLEQFF.

The chain links TRBV29-1 to TRBJ1-2, with 7 positions matching TRBD1. V shed 7 bases and J 4 bases; nucleotides not matched to a gene: 12. CDR3 length equals 14 residues. Germline loops: CDR1 SQVTM, CDR2 ANQGSEA. CDR3 in DNA: TGCAGCGCGACATTCGGACGGGACAGCTATGGCTACACCTTC. Residues: CSATFGRDSYGYTF.

To note about this clonotype: A much larger clone sits a single nucleotide away, making a read error possible. This rearrangement joins TRBV29-1 to TRBJ2-7, with TRBD1 as a possible D gene (6 bases). Germline assignment: CDR1 SQVTM and CDR2 ANQGSEA. V was shortened by 4 bases and J by 2 bases, with 9 bases between the two germline ends. The CDR3 length is 12 residues. The CDR3 DNA is TGCAGCGTTGGACAGGTACCCTACGAGCAGTACTTC. The encoded protein is CSVGQVPYEQYF.

This clonotype was seen only a few times. V and J are TRBV6-1 and TRBJ2-7, with D tentatively TRBD1 (6 bases). The V gene lost 3 bases and the J gene lost 2 bases, with 11 bases spanning the gap. The CDR3 is made up of 14 amino acids. Germline assignment: CDR1 MNHNS and CDR2 SASEGT. The CDR3: CASSDRGWAYEQYF. The CDR3 coding sequence is TGTGCCAGCAGTGACAGGGGATGGGCCTACGAGCAGTACTTC.

In this sample, this clonotype turned up a few times. The V and J genes are TRBV5-1 and TRBJ2-5; 11 positions match TRBD2. The DNA end is a closer match to TRBJ2-7, so the J assignment may be wrong. CDR3 length: 16 residues. CDR1 is SGHRS, CDR2 YFSETQ, per germline. The CDR3 nucleotides read TGCGCCAGCAGCTTGGCCATGACTAGCGGGAATAACGAGCAGTACTTC. It translates to CASSLAMTSGNNEQYF.

This chain uses TRBV7-9 with TRBJ2-7; no reliable D call. The CDR3 is made up of 18 amino acids. The V gene's germline CDR1 is SEHNR and CDR2 FQNEAQ (reference sequence). V lost 1 base and J 1 base, leaving 20 bases between the germline ends. CDR3 coding DNA: TGTGCCAGCAGCTTAGGCGCCCCCGTGGGCAGGCGGTCCTACGAGCAGTACTTC. It codes for CASSLGAPVGRRSYEQYF.

The chain couples TRBV30 to TRBJ1-5; D is ambiguous. The CDR3 has 13 amino acids. The V end lost 4 bases, the J end lost 0 bases, and 7 bases lay between the germline ends. Germline lookup yields CDR1 GTSNPN and CDR2 SVGIG (reference sequence). CDR3 DNA sequence: TGTGCCTGGAATGTAGATAGCAATCAGCCCCAGCATTTT. This gives the protein CAWNVDSNQPQHF.

The genes are TRBV24-1 and TRBJ2-5; 10 bases match TRBD2. The V gene's germline CDR1 is KGHDR and CDR2 SFDVKD. The CDR3 totals 18 residues. Trimming took 1 base from V and 0 from J; bases not matched to a gene: 7. This chain's CDR3 is CATSDFGSGLADQETQYF. DNA for the CDR3: TGTGCCACCAGTGATTTCGGGTCCGGACTAGCGGACCAAGAGACCCAGTACTTC.

The chain employs TRBV28 and TRBJ2-7; D tentatively fits TRBD1 or TRBD2 (5 bases each). This CDR3 is 14 amino acids long. Germline CDR1 is MDHEN and CDR2 is SYDVKM. V gave up 6 bases and J gave up 5 bases, with 17 bases separating them. CDR3 DNA: TGTGCCAGCAGGCCCCCGGGACCGTTGAACGAGCAGTACTTC. Its translation is CASRPPGPLNEQYF.

The V call is TRBV30, the J call TRBJ1-4; 8 bases align to TRBD1. J lost 8 bases, V lost 6 bases, and 8 bases had no gene match. In germline, CDR1 is GTSNPN, CDR2 SVGIG (reference sequence). This CDR3 spans 13 amino acids. The CDR3 region is CACRGTGAEKLFF. The CDR3 DNA follows: TGTGCCTGCCGTGGGACAGGTGCAGAAAAACTGTTTTTT.

This chain connects TRBV20-1 to TRBJ2-5; TRBD2 might be the D (5 bases). In germline, CDR1 is DFQATT, CDR2 SNEGSKA (reference sequence). V lost 0 bases, J lost 4 bases, and 9 bases lay in between. This CDR3 is 13 amino acids long. The CDR3 DNA follows: TGCAGTGCTAGAGAGGGCCGGGGAGAGACCCAGTACTTC. Translation: CSAREGRGETQYF.

The chain joins TRBV27 to TRBJ1-1; D is possibly TRBD1 (6 bases). The CDR3 has 15 residues. Germline V lookup: CDR1 MNHEY, CDR2 SMNVEV (reference sequence). Trimming took 5 bases from V and 0 from J, leaving 13 bases between them. The DNA of the CDR3 is TGTGCCAGCAGTCGCGCGGGGGCGATGAACACTGAAGCTTTCTTT. Translating gives CASSRAGAMNTEAFF.

The V gene is TRBV12-3 or TRBV12-4, the J gene TRBJ1-2; D uncertain. V gave up 9 bases and J gave up 3 bases, with 17 bases separating them. There are 14 residues in the CDR3. Written as DNA, the CDR3 is TGTGCCAGTCAGGCAGTAGGGCGGGACTATGGCTACACCTTC. Translated, it gives CASQAVGRDYGYTF.

The V gene is TRBV6-1, the J gene TRBJ1-2, with D possibly being TRBD1 (6 bases). This CDR3 has 14 residues. Trimming removed 10 bases from V and 5 bases from J, with 20 bases in between. Germline V gene sequence: CDR1 MNHNS, CDR2 SASEGT. CDR3 DNA: TGTGCCACAGGGGTAGAGGCAGGGACTTATGGCTACACCTTC. The encoded protein is CATGVEAGTYGYTF.

The J gene is TRBJ1-3, the V gene TRBV15, with D perhaps TRBD1 (5 bases). Trimming cost V 1 base and J 2 bases, with 9 bases left between them. CDR3 length: 15 amino acids. Germline loops: CDR1 LNHNV, CDR2 YYDKDF (reference sequence). As DNA, the CDR3 is TGTGCCACCAGCAGAGTTAGGACACCTGGAAACACCATATATTTT. Translation gives CATSRVRTPGNTIYF.

The chain links TRBV7-2 to TRBJ1-5; D possibly corresponds to TRBD1 (5 bases). The CDR3 spans 16 residues. Deletions cut 1 base from V and 0 bases from J, with 10 bases between. Germline V lookup: CDR1 SGHTA, CDR2 FQGNSA. The CDR3 spells CASSLVGGTSNQPQHF. As DNA, the CDR3 is TGTGCCAGCAGCTTAGTGGGGGGAACTAGCAATCAGCCCCAGCATTTT.

In the case of this clonotype: Since a much larger clone is just one base distant, this may be a read error. This chain joins TRBV2 and TRBJ2-7; D may be TRBD1 (5 bases). V was trimmed by 3 bases and J by 2 bases, leaving 5 bases between them. CDR3 length: 12 amino acids. Looked up from germline, CDR1 is SNHLY and CDR2 is FYNNEI. CDR3 in amino acids: CASSEDTYEQYF. Here the CDR3 DNA reads TGTGCCAGCAGTGAGGACACCTACGAGCAGTACTTC.